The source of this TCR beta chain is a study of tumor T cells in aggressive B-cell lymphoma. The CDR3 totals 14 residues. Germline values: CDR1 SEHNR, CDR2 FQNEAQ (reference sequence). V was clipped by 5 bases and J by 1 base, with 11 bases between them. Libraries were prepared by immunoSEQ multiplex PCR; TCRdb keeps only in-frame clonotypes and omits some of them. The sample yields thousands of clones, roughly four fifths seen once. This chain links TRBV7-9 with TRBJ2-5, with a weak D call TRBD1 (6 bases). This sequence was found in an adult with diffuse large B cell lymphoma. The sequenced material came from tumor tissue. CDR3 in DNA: TGTGCCAGCAGCGATGCGGACAGCCAAGAGACCCAGTACTTC. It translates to CASSDADSQETQYF.